In its sample, the clone carrying this T cell receptor beta chain was seen a few times. Its antigen is not known. Other nucleotide sequences from this sample produce the same CDR3. This sample is drawn from a study of cytomegalovirus exposure and HLA in healthy donors. Study findings and constraints: Among TCR beta chains, those listed as cytomegalovirus-associated numbered around 180. HLA-A and HLA-B allele assignments for most subjects were reportedly predicted accurately using TCR beta sequences. Association with HLA alleles at 0.05 false discovery rate was found for 16,951 TCR beta sequences in a later analysis.

Use of 60 Vbeta and 13 Jbeta primers characterized the PCR. Generated by immunoSEQ multiplex PCR, the TCRdb table keeps only in-frame clones and is missing some. The table has about 120,000 clones, roughly 8.6% seen once. Germline lookup yields CDR1 SEHNR and CDR2 FQNEAQ (reference sequence). The CDR3 runs to 15 residues. Trimming took 5 bases from V and 6 from J, leaving 18 bases between them. This chain links TRBV7-9 with TRBJ2-3; perhaps TRBD2 as D (6 bases). Material for sequencing was PBMCs. The sequence derives from a woman aged 40-49 years in good health and CMV-seropositive. CDR3 coding DNA: TGTGCCAGCAGCCAAAGTCGGGGAGGACTGGATACGCAGTATTTT. Protein: CASSQSRGGLDTQYF.